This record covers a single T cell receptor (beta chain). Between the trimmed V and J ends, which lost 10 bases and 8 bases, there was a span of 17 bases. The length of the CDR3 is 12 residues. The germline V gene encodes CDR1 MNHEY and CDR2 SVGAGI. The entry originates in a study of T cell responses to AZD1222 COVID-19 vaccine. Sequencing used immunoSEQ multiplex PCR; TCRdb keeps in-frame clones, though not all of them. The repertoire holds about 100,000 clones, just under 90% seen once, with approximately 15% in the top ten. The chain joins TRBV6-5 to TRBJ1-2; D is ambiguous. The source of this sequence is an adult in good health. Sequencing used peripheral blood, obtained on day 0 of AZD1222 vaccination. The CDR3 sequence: CAIRAVFGGYTF. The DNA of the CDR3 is TGTGCCATTAGGGCAGTTTTCGGCGGCTACACCTTC.